These 9 T cell receptor beta chains were all obtained from the same sample, sequenced in a study of regulatory T cells in long-lasting Graves disease. Assembly of TCR beta libraries relied on iRepertoire HTBI primers together with Arm-PCR of CDR3 regions. Using its own MiXCR run on the multiplex PCR reads, TCRdb lists one record per CDR3 protein. The top ten hold approximately 7.8% of the sample, which has about 430,000 distinct CDR3 sequences, approximately 15% seen once. The time point was: newly diagnosed GD, antithyroid drugs for less than 3 months. The authors made the TCR library using RNA they extracted from PBMCs. This sample also appeared in a second study, on T cells in Graves' hyperthyroidism and ophthalmopathy.

The sequencing here drew on peripheral blood mononuclear cells (PBMCs), taken at new diagnosis, from a patient treated with antithyroid drugs. The receptors come from a woman between 40 and 50 years old with Graves disease.

This clonotype was seen ten or more times. The chain joins TRBV11-2 to TRBJ2-2, with 7 bases fitting TRBD2. The V gene's germline CDR1 is SGHAT and CDR2 FQNNGV. V trimming: 0 bases; J trimming: 0 bases; junction bases outside the gene matches: 16. This CDR3 comprises 21 residues. The CDR3, as DNA: TGTGCCAGCAGCTTAGATCTAATCGCTAGCGGAATCTTTCCGAACACCGGGGAGCTGTTTTTT. This sequence encodes CASSLDLIASGIFPNTGELFF.

At least ten counts were recorded for this clonotype. The chain couples TRBV28 to TRBJ2-2; 9 nucleotides align to TRBD2. Trimming removed 8 bases from V and 6 bases from J; junction bases left unmatched: 22. The CDR3 is made up of 19 amino acids. Germline V gene sequence: CDR1 MDHEN, CDR2 SYDVKM. The CDR3 spells CASLTPGGGRAGSAGELFF. The DNA for the CDR3 is TGTGCCAGCCTTACCCCCGGTGGCGGGAGGGCCGGGTCGGCCGGGGAGCTGTTTTTT.

This clonotype was recorded many times. The V gene is TRBV28, the J gene TRBJ1-2; no reliable D call. There are 17 residues in the CDR3. The V end lost 8 bases, the J end lost 6 bases, and 28 bases lay between the germline ends. Germline V gives CDR1 MDHEN, CDR2 SYDVKM. The DNA for the CDR3 is TGTGCCAGCTACGAAGGCGTCGGTGTCTCCGACGCAAATGGCTACACCTTC. Protein product: CASYEGVGVSDANGYTF.

This clonotype has only a few counts. The chain recombines TRBV12-3 or TRBV12-4 with TRBJ2-3; 10 bases match TRBD2. CDR3 length equals 15 residues. V shed 6 bases and J 2 bases; nucleotides not matched to a gene: 5. The CDR3 loop reads CASSRGTSDTDTQYF. The CDR3, as DNA: TGTGCCAGCAGCCGCGGGACTAGCGACACAGATACGCAGTATTTT.

This clonotype was seen many times. The rearrangement links TRBV27 to TRBJ2-7; TRBD2 matches at 11 bases. The length of the CDR3 is 14 residues. V lost 5 bases, J lost 5 bases, and 5 bases stayed unmatched. Germline loops: CDR1 MNHEY, CDR2 SMNVEV (reference sequence). CDR3 loop: CASSALAGVDEQYF. As DNA, the CDR3 is TGTGCCAGCAGTGCACTAGCGGGAGTGGACGAGCAGTACTTC.

Many counts were recorded for this clonotype. The chain links TRBV11-3 to TRBJ2-3; D unresolved. The CDR3 loop spans 13 amino acids. Trimming stripped 0 bases from V and 2 bases from J, with 3 bases between. The germline V gene has CDR1 SGHNT and CDR2 YENEEA. The CDR3 spells CASSLEVTDTQYF. CDR3 nucleotides: TGTGCCAGCAGCTTAGAGGTCACAGATACGCAGTATTTT.

This clonotype was recorded at least ten times. V gene TRBV18 combines with J gene TRBJ2-7; the match to TRBD1 covers 8 bases. The length of the CDR3 is 13 residues. V lost 3 bases and J lost 6; bases outside the gene matches: 4. Germline loops: CDR1 KGHSH, CDR2 LQKENI. In DNA form, the CDR3 reads TGTGCCAGCTCACCGACCGACAGGGGCGAGCAGTACTTC. Residues: CASSPTDRGEQYF. The variable domain in full, completed from reference TRBV18 and TRBJ2-7, reads NAGVMQNPRHLVRRRGQEARLRCSPMKGHSHVYWYRQLPEEGLKFMVYLQKENIIDESGMPKERFSAEFPKEGPSILRIQQVVRGDSAAYFCASSPTDRGEQYFGPGTRLTVT.

The V gene is TRBV13, the J gene TRBJ1-1; 7 nucleotides align to TRBD1. Germline V gene data show CDR1 as PRHDT and CDR2 as FYEKMQ (reference sequence). J lost 7 bases, V lost 5 bases, and 16 bases had no gene match. The CDR3 is 16 residues long. CDR3 amino acids: CASSVTPGQHDGEAFF. CDR3 coding DNA: TGTGCCAGCAGCGTAACCCCGGGACAGCACGACGGTGAAGCTTTCTTT.

The chain has TRBV11-2 and TRBJ2-3; D gene unclear. Trimming shortened V by 5 bases and J by 2 bases, and 11 bases separated the two germline ends. This CDR3 comprises 14 residues. Germline V gene sequence: CDR1 SGHAT, CDR2 FQNNGV. The DNA of the CDR3 is TGTGCCAGCAGCGACTTGGGCCTCACAGATACGCAGTATTTT. This gives the protein CASSDLGLTDTQYF. Filled out from reference TRBV11-2 and TRBJ2-3, the complete variable domain reads EAGVAQSPRYKIIEKRQSVAFWCNPISGHATLYWYQQILGQGPKLLIQFQNNGVVDDSQLPKDRFSAERLKGVDSTLKIQPAKLEDSAVYLCASSDLGLTDTQYFGPGTRLTVL.